The T cell receptor (beta chain) under discussion was sequenced for a study of CXCR3-negative and CXCR3-positive naive CD8 T cells. The overall study: Sequencing brought in 150 million or so TRB reads altogether, and each library got about 1.5 +/- 0.3 million.

Regarding the study as a whole: Comparison of naive cells showed more hydrophobic TRB CDR3s in CXCR3-positive than in CXCR3-negative naive cells.

The CDR3 covers 14 residues. The germline V gene has CDR1 LNHNV and CDR2 YYDKDF (reference sequence). Libraries were UMI-labeled 5' RACE TRB cDNA. One entry per CDR3 protein, without DNA, is what TCRdb gives after re-calling the 5' RACE reads. The sample yields tens of thousands of distinct CDR3 sequences, of which the top ten take up roughly 0.8%. With respect to this clonotype: As yet, its antigen is unknown.

The clonotype was recovered from a human donor in good health. Some clones in this sample may be carry-over from other donors' samples. Sequencing input: naive CXCR3+ CD8+ T cells from blood. Subset of the sample: CD45RO-CCR7+CD27+CD95- naive CD8+ T cells expressing CXCR3 (TNR3+). The rearrangement uses TRBV15 and TRBJ1-1. The CDR3: CATSRDQDFSRAFF.